This T cell receptor beta chain was recorded in a study of T cells in Graves' hyperthyroidism and ophthalmopathy (dated by TCRdb to between 2018 and 2021). The study in broad terms: Peripheral blood was sampled at the time of initial diagnosis, prior to any treatment. A discovery cohort of about a hundred patients, 43 with Graves' ophthalmopathy and about 60 with stable Graves' hyperthyroidism, was used to find distinguishing TCR V-J signatures. The 90 to 100 discovery patients were randomly split 7:3 into training and test sets. In six Graves' hyperthyroidism patients, the study also compared T-cell repertoires from thyroid tissue with T-cell repertoires from blood. After sampling, hyperthyroidism patients received methimazole starting at 30 mg daily, and ophthalmopathy patients received high-dose intravenous methylprednisolone. Whether ophthalmopathy could be predicted prospectively was tested in an independent validation cohort made up of roughly 19 hyperthyroidism patients plus 17 patients who later progressed to ophthalmopathy. According to the paper, TCR Vbeta CDR3 sequencing was carried out on over 130 peripheral blood samples, which came from 40 to 45 ophthalmopathy, 70 to 80 hyperthyroidism and roughly 17 progressor patients. Summary of the overall study and its limitations: Most expanded thyroid clonotypes (frequency above 0.001) were also found in blood, which suggests that blood repertoires may mirror thyroid immune responses. Sample size was not statistically predetermined, and blinding of investigators to group allocation was not performed. In validation, the model predicted progression to ophthalmopathy a median of about 6 months before onset, with approximately 68% sensitivity and almost 75% specificity. In cross-validation, a model built on a 13 V-J signature told ophthalmopathy apart from stable hyperthyroidism with just under 90% sensitivity and about 81% specificity, and in testing the same model reached 80%/75%.

TCR beta CDR3 regions were amplified from RNA transcripts. The TCR CDR3 was subjected to a first round of RT-PCR using the HTBI primer set and the Qiagen OneStep RT-PCR kit. A second multiplex PCR round built the libraries, followed by size selection and purification. The libraries were sequenced on an Illumina HiSeq2000 using paired-end 100 bp reads. Per the original workflow: SOAPnuke was used to process the raw data, throwing out any read that contained adapters or uncalled bases, had a mean Phred below 15, or lacked an exact constant-primer or identifier match. High-quality paired reads were merged with COPE v1.2.5, and unique nucleotide sequences were defined as clonotypes. Clonotypes were aligned to IMGT TRBV, TRBD and TRBJ reference segments using MiTCR v1.1. Only V-J combinations with frequency above 0.0001, covering about 99% of repertoires, were analysed. The TCS score was defined as F50 (clonal expansion) divided by E x V (chaos), with BLOSUM62-based TCRdist calculated between CDR3 peptides within each V-J. Welch's t-statistics and random forest reduced 500 to 650 V-J features to 13, which were used in a naive Bayes classifier (R e1071). The public reads were reanalyzed by TCRdb: fastp trimming at Q25, MiXCR alignment, in-frame beta chains only. A single entry per CDR3 protein holds the most common genes and DNA from its merged rows. None of the V and J calls come from the authors' own analysis; TCRdb made them. For this sample there are 500,000 to 650,000 distinct CDR3 sequences; approximately 17% appear just once. The ten largest clonotypes hold around 17% of the sample.

Deletion took 2 bases off V and 0 bases off J, with a span of 10 bases between the germline ends. According to the germline V gene (reference sequence), CDR1 reads LGHDT and CDR2 reads YNNKEL. The CDR3 starts with the cysteine, ends with the phenylalanine, and has 16 residues. Just CDR3 DNA is preserved here, 48 bases in frame from base 1. Worth noting for this clonotype: Which antigen it targets is not known. Base quality data are lacking; no much larger clone is found one base away.

Ophthalmopathy patients had moderately to severely active disease, with a Clinical Activity Score of 3 or more, a NOSPECS grade of 4 or more, and a disease duration of less than 3 months. Patients with uncontrolled infections, other autoimmune diseases, pregnancy or lactation were excluded. Diagnoses were established on the basis of clinical symptoms, serum thyroxine and TRAb, thyroid ultrasound, and orbital computed tomography. Ficoll-Paque density gradient centrifugation was used to isolate PBMCs from about 9 ml of fresh peripheral blood. Trizol reagent was used to extract total RNA, and RNA quality was then checked on an Agilent 2100 Bioanalyzer.

This sequence was found in a woman between 18 and 29 years old with Graves' ophthalmopathy. The sequence is built from TRBV3-1 and TRBJ2-2; TRBD1 is possibly the D segment (5 matching bases). The sample consisted of blood. The CDR3 is CASSQKDTSNTGELFF. The bases read TGTGCCAGCAGCCAAAAGGACACCTCGAACACCGGGGAGCTGTTTTTT.